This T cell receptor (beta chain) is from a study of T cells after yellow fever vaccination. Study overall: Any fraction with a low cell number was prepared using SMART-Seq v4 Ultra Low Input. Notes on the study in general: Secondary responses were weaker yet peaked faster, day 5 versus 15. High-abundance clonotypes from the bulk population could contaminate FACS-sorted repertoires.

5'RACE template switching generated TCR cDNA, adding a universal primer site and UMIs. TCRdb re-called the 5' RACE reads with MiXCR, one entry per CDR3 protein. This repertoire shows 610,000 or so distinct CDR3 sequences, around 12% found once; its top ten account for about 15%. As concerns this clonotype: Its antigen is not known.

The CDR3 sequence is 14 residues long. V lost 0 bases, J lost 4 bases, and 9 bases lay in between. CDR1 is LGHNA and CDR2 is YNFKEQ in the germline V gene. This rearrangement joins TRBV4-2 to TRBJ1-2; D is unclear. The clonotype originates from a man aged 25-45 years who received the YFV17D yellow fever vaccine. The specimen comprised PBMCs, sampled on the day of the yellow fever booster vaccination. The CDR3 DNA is TGTGCCAGCAGCCAAGATCCGGCTTTCTATGGCTACACCTTC. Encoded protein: CASSQDPAFYGYTF.